This T cell receptor (beta chain) was recovered during a study of T cell repertoires and HLA-DP antigens (dated by TCRdb to the late 2010s). About the full investigation: Using HeLa cells transduced to present allogeneic HLA-DP, the study set up an in vitro model of CD4+ T cell alloreactivity. Compared with self, one alloantigen differed at one amino acid in the peptide-binding groove and the other differed at under 13, modelling structurally similar versus dissimilar alloantigens. Of the three donors, two were male and one was female, and their ages ranged from the 18-to-29 age band up to the 60-to-69 age band. On average, about 0.2 ug of DNA went in for sorted CD137+CD4+ samples, versus roughly 1,300 ng for pre-culture CD4+ samples. Study-wide conclusions, independent of this receptor: Sorted CD137+ cells showed similar clonality against both alloantigens (roughly 0.39), much higher than the clonality of pre-culture samples (around 0.04). Naive and memory CD4+ repertoires were not analysed separately. Clones undetected before culture had an average cumulative frequency of approximately 35% against one allele versus around 51% against the other. Limitations were identified as the inclusion of only a few donors, the use of a non-physiological HeLa antigen-presenting system, and the use of total CD4+ responder cells.

Note on this clone: What antigen it recognizes has not been identified. Nothing much larger sits one base from this clone, and base qualities are not available.

TCRB CDR3 regions were amplified with the immunoSEQ multiplex PCR using forward primers for 54 TRBV segments and reverse primers for 13 TRBJ segments. Deep resolution, with a target of 150,000 to 250,000 T cell genomes, was applied to the sequencing of pre-culture CD4+ samples. Sequencing of the amplicons on an Illumina HiSeq System generated 87 bp reads spanning the CDR3. In the paper's pipeline: PCR and sequencing errors in the reads were corrected, and alignment to IMGT reference sequences was used to define CDR3 regions. Template and unique rearrangement counts were estimated using synthetic template pools. Clonality was computed as 1 minus Pielou's evenness. Richness was estimated with the Daley-Smith estimator. Morisita's index served as the measure of repertoire overlap. Clones present in cultured samples but not detected in the pre-culture repertoire of the same donor were defined as low-abundance clones. The source is immuneACCESS, and TCRdb retained only in-frame sequences with V and J called. Part of the clones is not carried over; for the studies checked, unresolved V genes explain less than half of this, and the remainder is unexplained. The DNA was the basis for D and trimming; V, J and clone size are from that table. Counted in this sample were some 110,000 clones; nearly 95% of them appeared once. 0.25% to 0.3% of the sample comes from the top ten.

The CDR3 numbers 17 residues from cysteine through phenylalanine. Only CDR3 DNA is held: 51 bases, read in frame from base 1. Trimming takes 1 base from V and 6 bases from J, and the germline ends sit 19 bases apart. CDR1 is given as MGHRA and CDR2 as YSYEKL, both from the germline V gene. Untouched CD4+ T cells were isolated from Ficoll-separated PBMC by magnetic bead negative selection, reaching an average purity of approximately 98%. Using magnetic beads, untouched CD4+ T cells were isolated from Ficoll-separated PBMC at 95% to 98% purity, with only negligible CD8+ contamination. Peripheral blood mononuclear cells came from the buffy coats of three healthy blood donors, who served as the study's donors. Each of the three donors was CMV seronegative. The DNeasy Blood & Tissue Kit was used to extract genomic DNA. For each subject, genomic DNA from sorted CD137+CD4+ cells and from pre-culture CD4+ baseline samples underwent TCRB sequencing.

The sequence links TRBV4-1 to TRBJ1-5, with the D gene not confidently named. The sample taken for sequencing was CD4+ T cells from PBMCs. The origin of this receptor is a woman aged 18 to 35 in good health and CMV-seronegative. At the DNA level, the sequence is TGCGCCAGCAGCCAAGGAGTGGGGAGGGAGCGGAGTCAGCCCCAGCATTTT. This codes for CASSQGVGRERSQPQHF.